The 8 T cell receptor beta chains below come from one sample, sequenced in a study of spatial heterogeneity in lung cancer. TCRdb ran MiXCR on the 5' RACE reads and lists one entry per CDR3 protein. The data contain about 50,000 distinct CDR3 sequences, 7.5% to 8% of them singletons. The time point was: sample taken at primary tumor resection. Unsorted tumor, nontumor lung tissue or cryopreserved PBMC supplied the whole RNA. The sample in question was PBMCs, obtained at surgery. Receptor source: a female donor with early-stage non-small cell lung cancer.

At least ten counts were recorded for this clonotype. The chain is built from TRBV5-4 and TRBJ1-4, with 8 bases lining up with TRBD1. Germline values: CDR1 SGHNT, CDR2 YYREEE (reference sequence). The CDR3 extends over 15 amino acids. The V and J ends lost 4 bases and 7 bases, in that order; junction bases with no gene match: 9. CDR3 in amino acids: CASSADRGGVEKLFF. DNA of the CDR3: TGTGCCAGCAGCGCCGACAGGGGCGGCGTTGAAAAACTGTTTTTT. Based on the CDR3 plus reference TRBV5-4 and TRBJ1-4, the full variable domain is ETGVTQSPTHLIKTRGQQVTLRCSSQSGHNTVSWYQQALGQGPQFIFQYYREEENGRGNFPPRFSGLQFPNYSSELNVNALELDDSALYLCASSADRGGVEKLFFGSGTQLSVL.

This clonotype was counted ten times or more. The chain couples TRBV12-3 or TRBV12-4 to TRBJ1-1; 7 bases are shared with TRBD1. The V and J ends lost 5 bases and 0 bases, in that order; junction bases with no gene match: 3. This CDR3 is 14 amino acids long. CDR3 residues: CASSRGQMNTEAFF. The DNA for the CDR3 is TGTGCCAGCAGTCGGGGACAGATGAACACTGAAGCTTTCTTT.

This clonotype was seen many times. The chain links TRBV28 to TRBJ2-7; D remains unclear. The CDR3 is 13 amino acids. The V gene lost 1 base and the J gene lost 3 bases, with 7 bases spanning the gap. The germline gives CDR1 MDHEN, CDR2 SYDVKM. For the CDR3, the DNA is TGTGCCAGCAGTTTATCCGTGGTCTACGAGCAGTACTTC. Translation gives CASSLSVVYEQYF. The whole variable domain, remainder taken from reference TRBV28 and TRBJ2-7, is DVKVTQSSRYLVKRTGEKVFLECVQDMDHENMFWYRQDPGLGLRLIYFSYDVKMKEKGDIPEGYSVSREKKERFSLILESASTNQTSMYLCASSLSVVYEQYFGPGTRLTVT.

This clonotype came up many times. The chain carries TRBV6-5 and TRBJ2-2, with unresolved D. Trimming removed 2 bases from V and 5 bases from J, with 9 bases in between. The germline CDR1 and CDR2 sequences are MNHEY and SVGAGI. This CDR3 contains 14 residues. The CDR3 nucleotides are TGTGCCAGCAGTTACGGCGTGGGTACCGGGGAGCTGTTTTTT. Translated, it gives CASSYGVGTGELFF.

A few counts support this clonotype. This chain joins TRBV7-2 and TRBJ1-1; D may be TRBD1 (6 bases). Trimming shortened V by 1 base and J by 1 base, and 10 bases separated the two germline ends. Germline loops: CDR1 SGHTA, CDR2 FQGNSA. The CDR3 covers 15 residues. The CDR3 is CASSLGGGPNTEAFF. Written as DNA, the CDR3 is TGTGCCAGCAGCTTAGGAGGGGGGCCGAACACTGAAGCTTTCTTT.

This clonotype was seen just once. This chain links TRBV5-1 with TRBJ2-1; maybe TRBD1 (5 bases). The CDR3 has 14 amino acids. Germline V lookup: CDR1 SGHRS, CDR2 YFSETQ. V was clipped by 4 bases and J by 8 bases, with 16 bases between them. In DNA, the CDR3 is TGCGCCAGCAGCCCCCAGGGCATTGGAGATGAGCAGTTCTTC. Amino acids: CASSPQGIGDEQFF.

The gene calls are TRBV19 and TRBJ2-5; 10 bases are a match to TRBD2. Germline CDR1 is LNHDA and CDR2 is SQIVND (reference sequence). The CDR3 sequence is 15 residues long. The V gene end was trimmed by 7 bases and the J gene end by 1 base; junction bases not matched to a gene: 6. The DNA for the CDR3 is TGTGCCAGTACCTCTAGCGGGGGAGTCCAAGAGACCCAGTACTTC. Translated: CASTSSGGVQETQYF.

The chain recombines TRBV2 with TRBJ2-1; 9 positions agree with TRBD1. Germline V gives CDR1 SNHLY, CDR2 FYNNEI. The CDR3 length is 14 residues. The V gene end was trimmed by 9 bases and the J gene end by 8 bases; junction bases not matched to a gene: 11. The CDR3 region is CARDSGTGRYEQFF. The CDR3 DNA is TGTGCCAGGGATTCCGGGACAGGGAGGTATGAGCAGTTCTTC. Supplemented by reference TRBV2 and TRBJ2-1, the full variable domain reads EPEVTQTPSHQVTQMGQEVILRCVPISNHLYFYWYRQILGQKVEFLVSFYNNEISEKSEIFDDQFSVERPDGSNFTLKIRSTKLEDSAMYFCARDSGTGRYEQFFGPGTRLTVL.